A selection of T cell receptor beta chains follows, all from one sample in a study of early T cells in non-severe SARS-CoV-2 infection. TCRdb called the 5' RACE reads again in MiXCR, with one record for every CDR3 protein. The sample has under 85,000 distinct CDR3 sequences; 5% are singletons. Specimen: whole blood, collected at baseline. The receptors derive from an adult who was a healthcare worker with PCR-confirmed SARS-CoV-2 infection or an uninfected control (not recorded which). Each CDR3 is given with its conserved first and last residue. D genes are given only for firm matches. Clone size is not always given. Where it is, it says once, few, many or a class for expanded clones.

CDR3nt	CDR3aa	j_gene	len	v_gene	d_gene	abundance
TGTGCCAGCAGCTTACCGAGTACGGGGTATAATGAGCAGTTCTTC	CASSLPSTGYNEQFF	TRBJ2-1	15	TRBV7-9	NA	many
TGTGCCAGCAGCCTTGGTCATGGGGTCGGCACTGAAGCTTTCTTT	CASSLGHGVGTEAFF	TRBJ1-1	15	TRBV5-6	NA	many
TGCAGCGTTGGGGGACAGGGAGACTATGGCTACACCTTC	CSVGGQGDYGYTF	TRBJ1-2	13	TRBV29-1	TRBD1	few
TGTGCCAGCGGTCGGCGGGAGTTAGGCATTCAGTACTTC	CASGRRELGIQYF	TRBJ2-4	13	TRBV12-3/TRBV12-4	TRBD2	few
TGTGCCAGCAGGCCGGACCCGAACAGGAATGAGCAGTTCTTC	CASRPDPNRNEQFF	TRBJ2-1	14	TRBV7-9	NA	few
TGTGCCACCAGTGATCCCGCGGGGCTCAGCACAGATACGCAGTATTTT	CATSDPAGLSTDTQYF	TRBJ2-3	16	TRBV24-1	NA	many
TGCACCAGCAGCCAAGATGGGGGGAAATACGATCAGCCCCAGCATTTT	CTSSQDGGKYDQPQHF	TRBJ1-5	16	TRBV1	NA	NA
TGTGCCAGCAGCCGCAGGGAGGCCCAGCCCCAGCATTTT	CASSRREAQPQHF	TRBJ1-5	13	TRBV6-5	NA	many
TGTGCCAGCAGCGTAGAAACAGGGAGCACAGATACGCAGTATTTT	CASSVETGSTDTQYF	TRBJ2-3	15	TRBV9	NA	few
TGCGCCAGCAGCTTGGTTGGGCGTAACACTGAAGCTTTCTTT	CASSLVGRNTEAFF	TRBJ1-1	14	TRBV5-1	NA	many
TGCAGCGTTGTAAGCGGGCCTGGAGCTAACTATGGCTACACCTTC	CSVVSGPGANYGYTF	TRBJ1-2	15	TRBV29-1	NA	many
TGTGCCAGCAGCTTTAACAGTCCCAATCAGCCCCAGCATTTT	CASSFNSPNQPQHF	TRBJ1-5	14	TRBV7-9	NA	many
TGTGCCAGCAGTTACCGACGGGGGCAGAGGGATCAGCCCCAGCATTTT	CASSYRRGQRDQPQHF	TRBJ1-5	16	TRBV6-2/TRBV6-3	NA	many
TGTGCCAGCAGCGATGCGGGGGCCACTGAAGCTTTCTTT	CASSDAGATEAFF	TRBJ1-1	13	TRBV9	NA	NA
TGTGCCAGCAGTCCCCTTGAGGACAGTACTCTTCGTGATGGCTACACCTTC	CASSPLEDSTLRDGYTF	TRBJ1-2	17	TRBV14	NA	many
TGTGCCAGCAGTGAAGGCCAGGCTCGGAATTCACCCCTCCACTTT	CASSEGQARNSPLHF	TRBJ1-6	15	TRBV2	NA	many
TGCAGTGCTAGAGCGGGCAGGGAAGAGACCCAGTACTTC	CSARAGREETQYF	TRBJ2-5	13	TRBV20-1	NA	many
TGTGCCAGCAGCTTCCCTACAGATACGCAGTATTTT	CASSFPTDTQYF	TRBJ2-3	12	TRBV5-5	NA	many
TGTGCCACCAGCAGAGATGGGGGGAGCGGTCAGCCCCAGCATTTT	CATSRDGGSGQPQHF	TRBJ1-5	15	TRBV15	NA	many
TGCAGCGTAGACAGGGGTTGGAATGAGCAGTTCTTC	CSVDRGWNEQFF	TRBJ2-1	12	TRBV29-1	TRBD1	medium-sized
TGTGCCAGCAGTCCTCGGGACAGGGGGCGGCTAGCGGGAGCCCACGAGCAGTACTTC	CASSPRDRGRLAGAHEQYF	TRBJ2-7	19	TRBV12-3/TRBV12-4	TRBD1	NA
TGTGCCTGGAGTTGGGGACAGTCCTACGAGCAGTACTTC	CAWSWGQSYEQYF	TRBJ2-7	13	TRBV30	TRBD1	many
TGTGCCAGCAGCTTACAGCCGGGATCGGATACGCAGTATTTT	CASSLQPGSDTQYF	TRBJ2-3	14	TRBV11-1	NA	NA
TGTGCCAGTAGTATCAGGCTAGCGGGAGGGATCGACAATGAGCAGTTCTTC	CASSIRLAGGIDNEQFF	TRBJ2-1	17	TRBV19	TRBD2	few
TGTGCCAGCAGCTTAAGCCCAGTGAACTATGGCTACACCTTC	CASSLSPVNYGYTF	TRBJ1-2	14	TRBV7-2	NA	NA
TGTGCCAGCAGCTTATCCCCCTTCGGGCCATACTCCTACAATGAGCAGTTCTTC	CASSLSPFGPYSYNEQFF	TRBJ2-1	18	TRBV7-9	NA	NA
TGTGCCAGCTCACCTAATTACTCAAGCTCCTATAATTCACCCCTCCACTTT	CASSPNYSSSYNSPLHF	TRBJ1-6	17	TRBV18	NA	few
TGTGCCAGCAACCTAAACAGGGGGCCAGGCTACGAGCAGTACTTC	CASNLNRGPGYEQYF	TRBJ2-7	15	TRBV6-6	TRBD1	many
TGTGCCAGCTCACCAAGGACGGGAACTAATGAAAAACTGTTTTTT	CASSPRTGTNEKLFF	TRBJ1-4	15	TRBV18	NA	many
TGTGCCAGCAGGGGACAGGGGATCACCGGGGAGCTGTTTTTT	CASRGQGITGELFF	TRBJ2-2	14	TRBV2	TRBD1	NA
TGTGCCAGTAGTATCGGGCCAGGTCCTCCCTACGAGCAGTACTTC	CASSIGPGPPYEQYF	TRBJ2-7	15	TRBV19	NA	many
TGTGCCAGCAGTTATAACGGGAGGGCCGTAGATACGCAGTATTTT	CASSYNGRAVDTQYF	TRBJ2-3	15	TRBV6-5	TRBD2	many
TGTGCCAGCAGCTTAGGAGGTGGGGAGACCCAGTACTTC	CASSLGGGETQYF	TRBJ2-5	13	TRBV7-6	NA	many
TGCAGTGCTAGAGATGGGGGCGGTTCCTACGAGCAGTACTTC	CSARDGGGSYEQYF	TRBJ2-7	14	TRBV20-1	NA	many
TGTGCCAGCAGTTCCGCGATTCGGAATGAGCAGTTCTTC	CASSSAIRNEQFF	TRBJ2-1	13	TRBV6-5	NA	medium-sized
TGTGCCAGCAGTCGGGCTACCTACGAGCAGTACTTC	CASSRATYEQYF	TRBJ2-7	12	TRBV12-3/TRBV12-4	NA	many
TGTGCCAGTACCCACGGAGGGGCGGACGAGCAGTTCTTC	CASTHGGADEQFF	TRBJ2-1	13	TRBV19	NA	many
TGTGCCTGGAGACCAGGGGGCGATTACTACGAGCAGTACTTC	CAWRPGGDYYEQYF	TRBJ2-7	14	TRBV30	TRBD1	few